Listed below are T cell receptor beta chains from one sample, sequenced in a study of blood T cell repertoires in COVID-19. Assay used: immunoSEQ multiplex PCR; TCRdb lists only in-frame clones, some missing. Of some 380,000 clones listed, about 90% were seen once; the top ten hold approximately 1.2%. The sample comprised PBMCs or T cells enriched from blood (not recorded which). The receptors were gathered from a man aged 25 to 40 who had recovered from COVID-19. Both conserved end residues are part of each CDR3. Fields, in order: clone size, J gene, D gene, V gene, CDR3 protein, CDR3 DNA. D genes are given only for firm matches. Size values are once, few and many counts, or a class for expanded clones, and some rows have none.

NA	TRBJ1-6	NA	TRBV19	CASSGQSDNSPLHF	TGTGCCAGTAGTGGACAGTCGGATAATTCACCCCTCCACTTT
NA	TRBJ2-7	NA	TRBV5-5	CASSLATGYEQYF	TGTGCCAGCAGCTTGGCCACGGGGTACGAGCAGTACTTC
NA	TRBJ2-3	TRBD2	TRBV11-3	CASSLNLGGEPDTQYF	TGTGCCAGCAGCTTGAACTTGGGAGGGGAGCCAGATACGCAGTATTTT
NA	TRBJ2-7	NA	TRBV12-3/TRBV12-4	CASSLVKLYEQYF	TGTGCCAGCAGTTTGGTAAAGCTATACGAGCAGTACTTC
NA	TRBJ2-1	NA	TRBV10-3	CATRKGDEQFF	TGTGCCACACGTAAGGGAGATGAGCAGTTCTTC
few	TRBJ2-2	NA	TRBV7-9	CASSFYGGTGELFF	TGTGCCAGCAGCTTCTATGGAGGCACCGGGGAGCTGTTTTTT
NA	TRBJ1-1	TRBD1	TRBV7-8	CASSPRDRDAEAFF	TGTGCCAGCAGCCCGCGGGACAGGGACGCTGAAGCTTTCTTT
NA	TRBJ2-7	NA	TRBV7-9	CASSLAGGHEQYF	TGTGCCAGCAGCTTAGCTGGGGGCCACGAGCAGTACTTC
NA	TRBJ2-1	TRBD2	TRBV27	CASSPSGGFYNEQFF	TGTGCCAGCAGTCCCAGCGGGGGCTTCTACAATGAGCAGTTCTTC
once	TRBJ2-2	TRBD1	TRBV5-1	CASRQGDTGELFF	TGCGCCAGCCGGCAGGGGGACACCGGGGAGCTGTTTTTT
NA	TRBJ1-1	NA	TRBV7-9	CASSLTGPDTEAFF	TGTGCCAGCAGCTTAACAGGGCCGGACACTGAAGCTTTCTTT
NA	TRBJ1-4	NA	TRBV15	CATSGQFGEKLFF	TGTGCCACCAGCGGACAGTTCGGGGAAAAACTGTTTTTT
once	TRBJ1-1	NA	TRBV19	CASIFWPTEAFF	TGTGCCAGTATCTTTTGGCCCACTGAAGCTTTCTTT
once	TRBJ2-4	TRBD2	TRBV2	CASSEALSGLAYF	TGTGCCAGCAGTGAAGCGCTTAGCGGGTTGGCGTACTTC
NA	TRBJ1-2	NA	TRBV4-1	CASSLRAGGVDYGYTF	TGCGCCAGCAGCCTCCGGGCGGGGGGCGTTGACTATGGCTACACCTTC
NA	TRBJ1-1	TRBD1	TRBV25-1	CASSVGGVTEAFF	TGTGCCAGCAGTGTAGGGGGCGTGACTGAAGCTTTCTTT
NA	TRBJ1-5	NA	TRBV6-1	CASSERGFGQGQPQHF	TGTGCCAGCAGTGAAAGAGGGTTTGGCCAGGGGCAGCCCCAGCATTTT
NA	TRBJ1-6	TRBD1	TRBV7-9	CASSSRDRYSPLHF	TGTGCCAGCAGCTCCCGGGACAGGTATTCACCCCTCCACTTT